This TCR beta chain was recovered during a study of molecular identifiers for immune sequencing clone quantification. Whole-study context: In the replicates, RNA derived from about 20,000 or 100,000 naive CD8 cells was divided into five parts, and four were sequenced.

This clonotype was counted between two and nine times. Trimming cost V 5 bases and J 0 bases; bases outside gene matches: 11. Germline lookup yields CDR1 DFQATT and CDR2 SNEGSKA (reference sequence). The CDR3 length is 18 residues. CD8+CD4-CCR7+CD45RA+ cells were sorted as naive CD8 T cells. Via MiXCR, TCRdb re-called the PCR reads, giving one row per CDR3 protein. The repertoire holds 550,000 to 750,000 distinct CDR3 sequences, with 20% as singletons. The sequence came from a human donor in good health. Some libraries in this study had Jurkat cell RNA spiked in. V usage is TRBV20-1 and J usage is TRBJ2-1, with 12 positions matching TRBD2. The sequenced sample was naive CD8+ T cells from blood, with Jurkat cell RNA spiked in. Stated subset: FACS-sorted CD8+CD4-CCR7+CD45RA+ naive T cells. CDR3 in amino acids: CSAPRTSGAPYSYNEQFF. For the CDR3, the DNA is TGCAGTGCTCCTAGGACTAGCGGGGCCCCCTACTCCTACAATGAGCAGTTCTTC.